One and the same sample provided the 8 T cell receptor beta chains below, sequenced in a study of tumor-infiltrating lymphocytes in primary liver carcinoma. Production of TCR beta cDNA used about 500 ng total RNA together with a constant-region primer. Sequencing libraries for TCR beta derived from three nested multiplex PCR rounds that used slightly modified ARM-PCR. The first two PCR rounds used TRBV1-TRBV30 primers with a Cbeta primer, roughly 10 cycles each. Using its own MiXCR run on the multiplex PCR reads, TCRdb lists one record per CDR3 protein. The sample includes approximately 330,000 distinct CDR3 sequences, about 65% seen only once; the top ten take 6.5%. Both blood RNA, taken from unsorted whole blood, and germline DNA were extracted. Sequences were obtained from peripheral blood. These receptor sequences come from a man aged 40-50 years with primary liver carcinoma and hepatitis B virus infection.

This clonotype was seen ten or more times. The V and J genes are TRBV4-1 and TRBJ2-3; 7 bases are shared with TRBD1. This CDR3 region has 14 residues. Germline V lookup: CDR1 MGHRA, CDR2 YSYEKL. J lost 2 bases, V lost 4 bases, and 3 bases had no gene match. CDR3 sequence (DNA): TGCGCCAGCAGCCTCGGACAGGACACAGATACGCAGTATTTT. It codes for CASSLGQDTDTQYF.

Comment on this clonotype: A read error may account for a junction end that differs from germline. This chain connects TRBV6-2 or TRBV6-3 to TRBJ1-5; no definite D call. CDR3 length equals 15 residues. Per germline, CDR1 MNHEY and CDR2 SVGEGT. The CDR3 nucleotides read TGTGTCAGCTGTTTGAACAGTTATAGCAATCAGCACCAGCATTTT. Translating gives CVSCLNSYSNQHQHF.

The chain uses TRBV5-5 and TRBJ2-7; 10 bases map to TRBD2. V gave up 10 bases and J gave up 3 bases; unmatched junction bases: 16. This CDR3 has 16 amino acids. Germline CDR1 reads SGHKS; CDR2 reads YYEKEE (reference sequence). The CDR3 loop reads CAGGLQALAGVYEQYF. CDR3 DNA: TGTGCCGGCGGCTTGCAGGCCCTAGCGGGAGTCTACGAGCAGTACTTC.

Note on this clonotype: Given a much more abundant clone one base away, this may be a read error. The V call is TRBV12-3 or TRBV12-4, the J call TRBJ2-5, with D perhaps TRBD1 (7 bases). The CDR3 runs 13 residues. V was pared by 5 bases and J by 7 bases, with 14 bases between. CDR3 nucleotide sequence: TGTGCCAGCAGTAGCACAGGGGAGGCGACCCAGTACTTC. This gives the protein CASSSTGEATQYF.

V is TRBV11-2 and J is TRBJ1-4; D is ambiguous. V gave up 5 bases and J gave up 8 bases, with 9 bases separating them. Per germline, CDR1 SGHAT and CDR2 FQNNGV. This CDR3 contains 12 residues. The CDR3 coding sequence is TGTGCCAGCAGCCATAGCTACGAAAAACTGTTTTTT. Protein: CASSHSYEKLFF.

This clonotype was observed a handful of times. The gene calls are TRBV7-9 and TRBJ1-2; D remains unclear. Trimming took off 5 bases at V and 6 bases at J, with 19 bases between the two ends. The germline CDR1 and CDR2 sequences are SEHNR and FQNEAQ (reference sequence). The CDR3 sequence is 15 residues long. The CDR3 bases are TGTGCCAGCAGCCATCCTGGACGAGGCGGGGATGGCTACACCTTC. This translates into CASSHPGRGGDGYTF. Supplemented by reference TRBV7-9 and TRBJ1-2, the full variable domain reads DTGVSQNPRHKITKRGQNVTFRCDPISEHNRLYWYRQTLGQGPEFLTYFQNEAQLEKSRLLSDRFSAERPKGSFSTLEIQRTEQGDSAMYLCASSHPGRGGDGYTFGSGTRLTVV.

Concerning this clonotype itself: At one of its ends the junction is not consistent with the germline gene, which may arise from a read error. This sequence joins TRBV29-1 and TRBJ1-5; 10 bases fit TRBD1. The CDR3 sequence is 13 residues long. The germline CDR1 and CDR2 sequences are SQVTM and ANQGSEA. Here the CDR3 reads CSVGGTGDQSQHF. CDR3 nucleotides: TGCAGCGTTGGGGGGACAGGGGATCAGTCCCAGCATTTT.

V usage is TRBV6-4 and J usage is TRBJ2-7; D perhaps matches TRBD1 (5 bases). CDR1 is MRHNA and CDR2 is SNTAGT in the germline V gene. V lost 0 bases to trimming and J lost 0 bases, with 12 bases between them. The CDR3 sequence is 16 residues long. The CDR3 is CASSDSNIGASYEQYF. CDR3 in DNA: TGTGCCAGCAGTGACTCGAATATAGGGGCCTCCTACGAGCAGTACTTC.